The source of this T cell receptor beta chain is a study of blood T cell repertoires in COVID-19. In the original processing: Researchers report that nucleated cell counts were estimated from reference gene primer amplification. TCRdb's copy holds only in-frame clones and misses some; the assay was immunoSEQ multiplex PCR. V, J and clone size are taken as reported in that table, and D and trimming were inferred from the DNA itself. Here the sample spans approximately 90,000 clones, approximately 82% being singletons. Of note for this clone: This sample also contains other DNA sequences that code for the same CDR3.

The sequence was obtained from a woman older than 75 with acute or convalescent COVID-19. The sequenced sample was peripheral blood.

The CDR3 reads CASSLDNSYEQYF. CDR3 in DNA: TGCGCCAGCAGCTTGGACAACTCCTACGAGCAGTACTTC. This rearrangement joins TRBV5-1 to TRBJ2-7; D unresolved. V was cut by 0 bases and J by 0 bases, with 4 bases left in between. The germline V gene encodes CDR1 SGHRS and CDR2 YFSETQ. The CDR3 covers 13 residues.